Each of the 26 T cell receptor beta chains below was sequenced from the same sample in a study of cytomegalovirus exposure and HLA in healthy donors. The primer mix had 60 Vbeta and 13 Jbeta primers. Sequenced by immunoSEQ multiplex PCR; TCRdb stores in-frame clones only, minus some. The sample has 210,000 or so clones; 70% to 85% are singletons. Sequencing was carried out using PBMCs. These receptors were taken from a woman in her thirties or forties in good health and CMV-seronegative.

This clone was recorded a few times. The CDR3 loop reads CASSIVLQKYGYTF. CDR3 sequence (DNA): TGTGCCAGTAGTATAGTTCTACAGAAGTATGGCTACACCTTC. This chain connects TRBV19 to TRBJ1-2; no clear D gene. This CDR3 region has 14 residues. The germline V gene encodes CDR1 LNHDA and CDR2 SQIVND (reference sequence). V lost 1 base and J 5 bases, leaving 11 bases between the germline ends.

This clone has a handful of counts. The chain carries TRBV28 and TRBJ2-6; 9 nucleotides agree with TRBD1. The ends lost 3 bases at V and 0 bases at J; junction bases unmatched: 9. The CDR3 consists of 19 residues. The V gene's germline CDR1 is MDHEN and CDR2 SYDVKM. CDR3 in amino acids: CASSFSSGTGSSGANVLTF. CDR3 sequence (DNA): TGTGCCAGCAGTTTCTCCTCCGGGACAGGGAGCTCTGGGGCCAACGTCCTGACTTTC. Combining the CDR3 with reference TRBV28 and TRBJ2-6 gives the whole variable domain DVKVTQSSRYLVKRTGEKVFLECVQDMDHENMFWYRQDPGLGLRLIYFSYDVKMKEKGDIPEGYSVSREKKERFSLILESASTNQTSMYLCASSFSSGTGSSGANVLTFGAGSRLTVL.

The chain carries TRBV15 and TRBJ2-5; possible D gene TRBD1, 5 bases. Germline assignment: CDR1 LNHNV and CDR2 YYDKDF (reference sequence). The CDR3 loop spans 15 amino acids. Deletions cut 1 base from V and 5 bases from J, with 14 bases between. CDR3 amino acids: CATSRATGLAETQYF. DNA for the CDR3: TGTGCCACCAGCAGAGCCACAGGTCTCGCGGAGACCCAGTACTTC.

This clone was found once. The chain links TRBV30 to TRBJ2-7, with D tentatively TRBD2 (6 bases). The CDR3 covers 12 residues. Trimming stripped 3 bases from V and 6 bases from J, with 12 bases between. CDR1 GTSNPN and CDR2 SVGIG come from the germline V gene (reference sequence). The CDR3 coding sequence is TGTGCCTGGAGCCCGGGGGAACGCGAGCAGTACTTC. It translates to CAWSPGEREQYF.

A few counts support this clone. At the DNA level, this CDR3 is encoded by other sequences in the same sample as well. This rearrangement joins TRBV7-2 to TRBJ2-7; D might be TRBD2 (6 bases). With 1 base removed from V and 3 bases from J, the gap between germline ends came to 7 bases. In germline, CDR1 is SGHTA, CDR2 FQGNSA. The CDR3 is made up of 13 amino acids. The CDR3 protein is CASSLVGGYEQYF. The CDR3 DNA reads as TGTGCCAGCAGCTTAGTGGGGGGCTACGAGCAGTACTTC.

The V gene is TRBV7-9, the J gene TRBJ1-6; D unresolved. V was trimmed by 7 bases and J by 7 bases, leaving 5 bases between them. The CDR3 is made up of 11 amino acids. In germline, CDR1 is SEHNR, CDR2 FQNEAQ (reference sequence). The CDR3 DNA is TGTGCCAGCAACTCCAATTCACCCCTCCACTTT. Protein sequence: CASNSNSPLHF.

This clone has just a few counts. This chain connects TRBV28 to TRBJ1-1; possible D gene TRBD1, 5 bases. The V gene's germline CDR1 is MDHEN and CDR2 SYDVKM. This CDR3 region has 16 residues. Trimming removed 8 bases from V and 0 bases from J, with 19 bases in between. CDR3 coding DNA: TGTGCCAGCGGACGGCAGGGCGTAGGAATGAACACTGAAGCTTTCTTT. This encodes CASGRQGVGMNTEAFF. Full variable domain (rest looked up from reference TRBV28 and TRBJ1-1): DVKVTQSSRYLVKRTGEKVFLECVQDMDHENMFWYRQDPGLGLRLIYFSYDVKMKEKGDIPEGYSVSREKKERFSLILESASTNQTSMYLCASGRQGVGMNTEAFFGQGTRLTVV.

The V call is TRBV6-5, the J call TRBJ1-5; tentatively, D is TRBD1 (6 bases). CDR1 MNHEY and CDR2 SVGAGI come from the germline V gene. The CDR3 has 15 residues. V shed 3 bases and J shed 5 bases, with 14 bases lying between them. CDR3 sequence: CASSYLGGPDQPQHF. DNA of the CDR3: TGTGCCAGCAGTTATCTCGGGGGGCCGGATCAGCCCCAGCATTTT.

The chain carries TRBV11-3 and TRBJ2-3, with a tentative D call TRBD2 (6 bases). The CDR3 totals 15 residues. V shed 3 bases and J shed 6 bases, with 16 bases lying between them. Germline V CDR1 and CDR2: SGHNT, YENEEA. The CDR3 DNA follows: TGTGCCAGCAGCTTCGTTCTCGGGACTGGCGATACGCAGTATTTT. It translates to CASSFVLGTGDTQYF.

V gene TRBV10-2 combines with J gene TRBJ1-6; no reliable D call. V lost 5 bases to trimming and J lost 9 bases, with 11 bases between them. Germline-derived CDR1 and CDR2 are WSHSY and SAAADI. The CDR3 length is 13 residues. The DNA for the CDR3 is TGCGCCAGCAGTCGGGAGCCCTCTTCACCCCTCCACTTT. This codes for CASSREPSSPLHF.

The chain uses TRBV10-1 and TRBJ1-1; perhaps TRBD1 as D (6 bases). Trimming cost V 6 bases and J 7 bases, with 15 bases left between them. This CDR3 region has 13 residues. Germline CDR1 and CDR2: WNHNN and SYGVQD (reference sequence). In DNA form, the CDR3 reads TGCGCCAGCAGCGCGAATTTACAGGGTGAAGCTTTCTTT. This codes for CASSANLQGEAFF.

The chain combines TRBV11-2 with TRBJ2-7; D gene unclear. V was cut by 4 bases and J by 0 bases, with 10 bases left in between. There are 14 residues in the CDR3. The germline CDR1 and CDR2 sequences are SGHAT and FQNNGV. CDR3 sequence (DNA): TGTGCCAGCAGCTCGACGGGTCCCTCCTACGAGCAGTACTTC. As protein: CASSSTGPSYEQYF.

This clone showed up just a few times. The chain carries TRBV28 and TRBJ1-1; a possible D gene is TRBD1 (6 bases). There are 14 residues in the CDR3. The V and J ends lost 8 bases and 1 base respectively, with 14 bases between them. Germline CDR1 and CDR2: MDHEN and SYDVKM. The CDR3 loop is CASGQSAGNTEAFF. The CDR3 bases are TGTGCCAGCGGACAGAGCGCAGGGAACACTGAAGCTTTCTTT.

The gene calls are TRBV19 and TRBJ1-5, with TRBD1 matching 8 bases. Germline V gene lookup returns CDR1 LNHDA and CDR2 SQIVND (reference sequence). The trim removed 5 bases at V and 6 bases at J, leaving 6 bases unmatched. The CDR3 is made up of 14 amino acids. The CDR3 DNA is TGTGCCAGTAGTTGGGACAGGCTTTCTCAGCCCCAGCATTTT. Protein: CASSWDRLSQPQHF.

This clone was seen repeatedly, ten times or more. V usage is TRBV5-4 and J usage is TRBJ1-1, with 11 nucleotides matching TRBD1. The J segment lost 3 bases and the V segment lost 3 bases, leaving 1 base of the junction unmatched. The CDR3 loop spans 14 amino acids. The germline CDR1 and CDR2 sequences are SGHNT and YYREEE (reference sequence). The chain's CDR3 is CASSWGQGDTEAFF. The CDR3 bases are TGTGCCAGCAGCTGGGGACAGGGGGACACTGAAGCTTTCTTT. The variable domain in full, with the rest retrieved from reference TRBV5-4 and TRBJ1-1, is ETGVTQSPTHLIKTRGQQVTLRCSSQSGHNTVSWYQQALGQGPQFIFQYYREEENGRGNFPPRFSGLQFPNYSSELNVNALELDDSALYLCASSWGQGDTEAFFGQGTRLTVV.

The chain links TRBV7-9 to TRBJ2-7, with D possibly TRBD2 on 6 matching bases. V was pared by 5 bases and J by 2 bases, with 13 bases between. The germline CDR1 and CDR2 sequences are SEHNR and FQNEAQ (reference sequence). There are 14 residues in the CDR3. CDR3 bases: TGTGCCAGCAGCCGTCCCGCGGGGACCTACGAGCAGTACTTC. Its translation: CASSRPAGTYEQYF.

CDR3 coding DNA: TGCGCCAGCAGCTCGATAAGGGAAACCGGACTCGGGGAAAATGAGCAGTTCTTC. It specifies CASSSIRETGLGENEQFF. The chain uses TRBV5-1 and TRBJ2-1; tentatively, D is TRBD2 (5 bases). This CDR3 spans 18 amino acids. CDR1 SGHRS and CDR2 YFSETQ come from the germline V gene. Trimming shortened V by 3 bases and J by 7 bases, and 26 bases separated the two germline ends.

The chain couples TRBV5-5 to TRBJ2-7; 7 nucleotides agree with TRBD2. With 4 bases clipped from V and 2 bases from J, the junction kept 6 bases outside the gene matches. Germline loops: CDR1 SGHKS, CDR2 YYEKEE (reference sequence). The CDR3 consists of 14 residues. The CDR3 nucleotides are TGTGCCAGCAGCCAGCGGGACGGTCCCTACGAGCAGTACTTC. This encodes CASSQRDGPYEQYF.

The chain joins TRBV18 to TRBJ2-7, with TRBD1 matching 10 bases. CDR3 length: 16 amino acids. The germline V gene encodes CDR1 KGHSH and CDR2 LQKENI. Trimming at V came to 2 bases and at J to 2 bases, leaving 6 bases not matched to a gene. This chain's CDR3 is CASSPMGTGEAYEQYF. As DNA, the CDR3 is TGTGCCAGCTCACCAATGGGGACAGGGGAAGCCTACGAGCAGTACTTC.

This clone was detected a few times. The rearrangement uses TRBV7-3 and TRBJ2-6; no firm D call. CDR1 is SGHTA and CDR2 is FQGTGA in the germline V gene. Trimming cost V 5 bases and J 4 bases, with 9 bases left between them. This CDR3 has 14 amino acids. The CDR3 nucleotides are TGTGCCAGCAGCCCAAATCGGGGGGCCAACGTCCTGACTTTC. Residues: CASSPNRGANVLTF.

The genes are TRBV5-1 and TRBJ1-1, with TRBD1 matching over 8 bases. J lost 1 base, V lost 4 bases, and 3 bases had no gene match. Germline-derived CDR1 and CDR2 are SGHRS and YFSETQ. CDR3 length: 14 residues. The CDR3 loop is CASSPGGPNTEAFF. In DNA, the CDR3 is TGCGCCAGCAGCCCAGGGGGCCCGAACACTGAAGCTTTCTTT.

This chain joins TRBV25-1 and TRBJ1-1, with no clear D. Germline-derived CDR1 and CDR2 are MGHDK and SYGVNS. CDR3 length equals 11 residues. V was pared by 7 bases and J by 8 bases, with 11 bases between. CDR3 DNA sequence: TGTGCCAGCACCGGGGAGGCCGAAGCTTTCTTT. Translating it yields CASTGEAEAFF.

Regarding this clone: Other DNA sequences of this sample code for an identical CDR3. This chain uses TRBV6-5 with TRBJ2-2; possible D gene TRBD2, 6 bases. V was shortened by 6 bases and J by 6 bases, with 14 bases between the two germline ends. In germline, CDR1 is MNHEY, CDR2 SVGAGI. This CDR3 has 14 amino acids. Here the CDR3 DNA reads TGTGCCAGCAGCGAATTGGGGGAGGCCGGGGAGCTGTTTTTT. Amino acids: CASSELGEAGELFF.

The chain recombines TRBV21-1 with TRBJ2-7; the D call TRBD1 from the table was never checked on the DNA. TRBV21-1 is termed a pseudogene. This CDR3 comprises 14 residues. In nucleotides, the CDR3 is TGTGCCAGCAGCACGACAGGGGCTACCTACGAGCAGTACTTC. Protein sequence: CASSTTGATYEQYF.

This chain connects TRBV2 to TRBJ2-2, with TRBD2 identical over 7 bases. There are 15 residues in the CDR3. Looked up from germline, CDR1 is SNHLY and CDR2 is FYNNEI. V was pared by 11 bases and J by 3 bases, with 12 bases of the junction left unmatched. In nucleotides, the CDR3 is TGTGCCGGATCCGGGGAGGGAAGTTACACCGGGGAGCTGTTTTTT. Its protein product is CAGSGEGSYTGELFF.

The chain recombines TRBV2 with TRBJ2-2; the D gene is possibly TRBD1 (6 bases). This CDR3 comprises 16 residues. Trimming removed 5 bases at V and 5 bases at J, with 18 bases between. CDR1 is SNHLY, CDR2 FYNNEI, per germline. CDR3 bases: TGTGCCAGCAGTTACACACAGGGACGTATGACCGGGGAGCTGTTTTTT. It specifies CASSYTQGRMTGELFF.